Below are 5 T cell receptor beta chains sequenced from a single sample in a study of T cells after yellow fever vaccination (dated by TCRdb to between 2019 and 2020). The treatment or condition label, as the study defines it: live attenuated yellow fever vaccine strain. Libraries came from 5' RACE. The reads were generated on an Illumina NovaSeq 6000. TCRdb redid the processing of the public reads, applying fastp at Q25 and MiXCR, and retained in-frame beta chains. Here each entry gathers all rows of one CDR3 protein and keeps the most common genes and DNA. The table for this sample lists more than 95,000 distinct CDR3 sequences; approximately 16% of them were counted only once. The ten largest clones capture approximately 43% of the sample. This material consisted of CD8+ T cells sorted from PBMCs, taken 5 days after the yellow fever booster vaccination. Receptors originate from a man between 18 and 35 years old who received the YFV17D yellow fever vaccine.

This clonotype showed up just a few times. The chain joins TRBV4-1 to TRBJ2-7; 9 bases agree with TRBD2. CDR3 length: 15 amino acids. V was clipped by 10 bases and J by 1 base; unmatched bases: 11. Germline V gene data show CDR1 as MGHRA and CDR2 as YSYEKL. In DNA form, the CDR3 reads TGCGCCACCCCAGATGGGCTAGCGGGATCCTACGAGCAGTACTTC. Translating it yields CATPDGLAGSYEQYF.

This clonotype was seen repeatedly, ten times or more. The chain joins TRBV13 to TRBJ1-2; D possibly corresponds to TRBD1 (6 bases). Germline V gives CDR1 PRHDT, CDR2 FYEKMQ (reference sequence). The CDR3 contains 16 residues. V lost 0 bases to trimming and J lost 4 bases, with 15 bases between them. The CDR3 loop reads CASSLGRGGLSYGYTF. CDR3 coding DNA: TGTGCCAGCAGCTTAGGCCGCGGGGGGCTGTCCTATGGCTACACCTTC.

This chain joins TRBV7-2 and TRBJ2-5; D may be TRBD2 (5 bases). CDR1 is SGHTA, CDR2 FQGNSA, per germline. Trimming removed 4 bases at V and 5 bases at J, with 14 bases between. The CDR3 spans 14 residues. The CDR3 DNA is TGTGCCAGCAGCTCGATATCAAGGGAGGAGACCCAGTACTTC. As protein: CASSSISREETQYF.

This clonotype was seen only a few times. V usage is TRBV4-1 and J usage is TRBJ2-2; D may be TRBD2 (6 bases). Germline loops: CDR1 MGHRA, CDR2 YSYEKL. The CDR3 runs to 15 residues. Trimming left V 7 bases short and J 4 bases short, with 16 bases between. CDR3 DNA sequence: TGCGCCAGCATGCCCAGGGCGGGGAGCACCGGGGAGCTGTTTTTT. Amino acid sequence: CASMPRAGSTGELFF.

The CDR3 DNA sequence: TGTGCCAGCAGCCCTAGCGGGGCCAGGACCGGGGAGCTGTTTTTT. Encoded protein: CASSPSGARTGELFF. The chain combines TRBV3-2 with TRBJ2-2; TRBD2, the table's D call, was not compared with the DNA. TRBV3-2 has pseudogene status. The CDR3 is made up of 15 amino acids.